A selection of T cell receptor beta chains follows, all from one sample in a study of blood T cells in healthy people across ages. A single record per CDR3 protein comes from TCRdb applying MiXCR to the 5' RACE reads. The sample includes about 1,500,000 distinct CDR3 sequences, 25% to 30% of them seen just once. Sequencing was performed on blood. These receptors were collected from a woman aged 25 to 39 in good health. The CDR3 runs from the conserved cysteine through the conserved F or W. A D gene is named only where the DNA matches it firmly. Not all rows give a size; the values are once, few, many and, for expanded clones, a class.

>TRBV6-5|TRBD1|-|TRBJ2-6
TGTGCCAGCAGTTACCCCCTTAGGGACAGACGATTATCTGGGGCCAACGTCCTGACTTTC
CASSYPLRDRRLSGANVLTF
>TRBV24-1|-|many|TRBJ2-1
TGTGCCACCAGTGATTTCGCAAACAATGAGCAGTTCTTC
CATSDFANNEQFF
>TRBV6-6|-|-|TRBJ1-5
TGTGCCAGCAGCTCCGGGGGGCGCGTTCAGCCCCAGCATTTT
CASSSGGRVQPQHF
>TRBV24-1|-|-|TRBJ2-7
TGTGCCACCGACACTAAGGGGAAACCCGCCTCCTACGAGCAGTACTTC
CATDTKGKPASYEQYF
>TRBV18|-|few|TRBJ1-1
TGTGCCAGCTCACCCAGACAGGAACACACTGAAGCTTTCTTT
CASSPRQEHTEAFF
>TRBV5-1|TRBD1|-|TRBJ1-2
TGCGCCAGCAGCGATAATGCGGGACAGGGTTTCGGCTACACCTTC
CASSDNAGQGFGYTF
>TRBV5-1|-|many|TRBJ2-5
TGCGCCAGCAGCTGGGGTGCACAAGAGACCCAGTACTTC
CASSWGAQETQYF
>TRBV29-1|TRBD1|few|TRBJ2-7
TGCAGCGTTGCGGGGCAGGGGACAGGGTCCTACGAGCAGTACTTC
CSVAGQGTGSYEQYF
>TRBV28|TRBD1|many|TRBJ2-7
TGTGCCAGCAGCGGCGGACAGGGGGCGTTGGCGGTCGTCTACGAGCAGTACTTC
CASSGGQGALAVVYEQYF
>TRBV7-2|-|-|TRBJ2-5
TGTGCCAGCAGCTTAGTTATTAGCGGAGAGACCCAGTACTTC
CASSLVISGETQYF
>TRBV5-1|-|-|TRBJ1-2
TGCGCCAGCAGCACCCTACCCGGGGGGGCAGGTGGCTACACCTTC
CASSTLPGGAGGYTF
>TRBV20-1|TRBD2|-|TRBJ2-7
TGCAGTGCTAGAAGTTTGCGGGGGGGCTCCTACAATGAGCAGTACTTC
CSARSLRGGSYNEQYF
>TRBV6-5|-|many|TRBJ2-5
TGTGCCAGCAGTTCCCCCCGGAACGGGGGACAAGAGACCCAGTACTTC
CASSSPRNGGQETQYF
>TRBV20-1|-|-|TRBJ2-6
TGCAGTGCTAGAGCCCTCATCTCTGGGGCCAACGTCCTGACTTTC
CSARALISGANVLTF
>TRBV7-6|-|many|TRBJ2-5
TGTGCCAGCAGCGGTCTCAACCAAGAGACCCAGTACTTC
CASSGLNQETQYF
>TRBV7-7|-|-|TRBJ2-2
TGTGCCAGCAGCCCGAGGGGATCCCCCGGGGAGCTGTTTTTT
CASSPRGSPGELFF
>TRBV28|-|-|TRBJ1-5
TGTGCCAGCAGTTTATCCGGGCGATATCAGCCCCAGCATTTT
CASSLSGRYQPQHF
>TRBV6-5|TRBD2|-|TRBJ2-7
TGTGCCAGCAGATCCCTAGCGGGAGGGCCGAACGAGCAGTACTTC
CASRSLAGGPNEQYF
>TRBV20-1|TRBD2|-|TRBJ2-1
TGCAGTGCTAGAGGAATCCCGGGACTAGCGGGAGAGAGCTCCTACAATGAGCAGTTCTTC
CSARGIPGLAGESSYNEQFF
>TRBV9|-|-|TRBJ2-3
TGTGCCAGCAGCGTAGACAGGGAAGTGACAGATACGCAGTATTTT
CASSVDREVTDTQYF
>TRBV29-1|TRBD2|many|TRBJ2-5
TGCAGCCTAAACTCGCGGACTAGCGGGACGAAGACCCAGTACTTC
CSLNSRTSGTKTQYF
>TRBV5-1|-|few|TRBJ2-2
TGCGCCAGCAGCTCCCGGACAGACCCGAACACCGGGGAGCTGTTTTTT
CASSSRTDPNTGELFF
>TRBV28|TRBD2|-|TRBJ2-1
TGTGCCAGCGGCTTACTCTTTATTGGCGGGAGCAACAATGAGCAGTTCTTC
CASGLLFIGGSNNEQFF
>TRBV5-1|-|few|TRBJ2-3
TGCGCCAGCACCCCGGAAGGAACAGATACGCAGTATTTT
CASTPEGTDTQYF
>TRBV12-3/TRBV12-4|-|many|TRBJ1-2
TGTGCCATCTCCTACCTAAGGGTCTATGGCTACACCTTC
CAISYLRVYGYTF
>TRBV4-1|-|-|TRBJ1-2
TGCGCCAGCGAACCCCAAACAGGAAACCTCTATGGCTACACCTTC
CASEPQTGNLYGYTF
>TRBV20-1|-|-|TRBJ2-7
TGCAGTGCCAGGACTATATCCCATGGGCGGGAGCAGTACTTC
CSARTISHGREQYF
>TRBV30|TRBD2|-|TRBJ2-2
TGTGCCTGGCGACGGACTAGCACCGGGGAGCTGTTTTTT
CAWRRTSTGELFF
>TRBV7-9|-|many|TRBJ2-5
TGTGCCAGCAGCTTTCCATATGGCGCCGGGGAGACCCAGTACTTC
CASSFPYGAGETQYF
>TRBV12-5|-|-|TRBJ2-1
TGTGCTAGTGGACGCCCCGTTTTCGGGGAGAGTGAGCAGTTCTTC
CASGRPVFGESEQFF
>TRBV5-1|TRBD1|few|TRBJ2-3
TGCGCCAGCAGCGGCAGGGGACAGGGCACAGATACGCAGTATTTT
CASSGRGQGTDTQYF
>TRBV11-1|TRBD1|-|TRBJ2-7
TGTGCCAGCAGCGAATTGACAGGGGGTATCACCTTCGAGCAGTACTTC
CASSELTGGITFEQYF
>TRBV15|-|-|TRBJ2-1
TGTGCCACGGAGAGTGCTAATGAGCAGTTCTTC
CATESANEQFF
>TRBV27|-|-|TRBJ2-5
TGTGCCAGCAGTTTCAGTAGGGTCAGGGGTGAGACCCAGTACTTC
CASSFSRVRGETQYF
>TRBV12-3/TRBV12-4|TRBD1|few|TRBJ1-2
TGTGCCAGCAGTATGACAGGGGGCGCAAGGAACTATGGCTACACCTTC
CASSMTGGARNYGYTF
>TRBV7-2|-|many|TRBJ1-2
TGTGCCAGCAGCTTAGCGCAGGCGTCGGGCTACACCTTC
CASSLAQASGYTF
>TRBV7-2|-|few|TRBJ2-4
TGTGCCAGCAGCTTAGCCCGGACAGCCCTAGCCAAAAACATTCAGTACTTC
CASSLARTALAKNIQYF
>TRBV5-6|-|many|TRBJ2-5
TGTGCCAGCAACCCAATGAACAATAAAGGAACCCAGTACTTC
CASNPMNNKGTQYF
>TRBV6-6|TRBD1|-|TRBJ1-5
TGTGCCAGCAGTTACGAGGGGGCGAGCAATCAGCCCCAGCATTTT
CASSYEGASNQPQHF
>TRBV6-5|TRBD2|-|TRBJ2-1
TGTGCCAGCAGTACCGGGACTAGCGTCAACAATGAGCAGTTCTTC
CASSTGTSVNNEQFF
>TRBV5-6|-|-|TRBJ1-2
TGTGCCAGCAGCTTGGGTCGTCAGAGGGTGACCAACTATGGCTACACCTTC
CASSLGRQRVTNYGYTF
>TRBV7-2|-|-|TRBJ1-2
TGTACCAGCATCTCTGAGCAGGGGCAATATGGCTACACCTTC
CTSISEQGQYGYTF
>TRBV27|-|few|TRBJ1-6
TGTGCCAGCAGTTTTGCAGTTGGGAATTCACCCCTCCACTTT
CASSFAVGNSPLHF
>TRBV5-1|TRBD1|few|TRBJ2-6
TGCGCCAGCAGCGAGGACAGGGTGGCTGGGGCCAACGTCCTGACTTTC
CASSEDRVAGANVLTF
>TRBV11-2|-|many|TRBJ2-7
TGTGCCAGCAGCTTAGGGCCAGGGGACGCTTGGGAGCAGTACTTC
CASSLGPGDAWEQYF
>TRBV7-8|-|-|TRBJ2-1
TGTGCCAGCAGCCACCCGGGGGCTGAGCAGGTCTTC
CASSHPGAEQVF
>TRBV7-6|-|-|TRBJ1-2
TGTGCCAGCAGCCCCATCGGAGGGGTGGCTTCTGGTGGCTACACCTTC
CASSPIGGVASGGYTF
>TRBV5-1|-|few|TRBJ1-2
TGCGCCAGCAGCCGGGAGGTCGGCTATGGCTACACCTTC
CASSREVGYGYTF
>TRBV7-9|-|-|TRBJ2-7
TGTGCCAGCAGCTTAGTAGGACTGGCCCCCTACGAGCAGTACTTC
CASSLVGLAPYEQYF
>TRBV29-1|-|-|TRBJ1-3
TGCAGTGCTCGGGGAGACTCTGGAAACACCATATATTTT
CSARGDSGNTIYF
>TRBV5-1|-|few|TRBJ2-7
TGCGCCAGCAGCCTCGAAGGGGCAGCCAGGGACGAGCAGTACTTC
CASSLEGAARDEQYF
>TRBV12-3/TRBV12-4|TRBD2|many|TRBJ2-7
TGTGCCAGCAGTCGGGCTAGCGGGAGAGCATCCTACGAGCAGTACTTC
CASSRASGRASYEQYF
>TRBV12-3/TRBV12-4|-|-|TRBJ1-5
TGTGCCAGCAGGGACACCCCCAATCAGCCCCAGCATTTT
CASRDTPNQPQHF